This T cell receptor beta chain was recorded in a study of blood T cell repertoires in COVID-19. Across the whole study: Specimens from acute and convalescent COVID-19 originated in the United States, Italy and Spain. T cells, B-cell-depleted T cells, or PBMCs provided the cDNA or gDNA that served as material.

Original methodology: It was from reference gene primer amplification that nucleated cell counts were estimated. Profiled with immunoSEQ multiplex PCR; TCRdb holds only in-frame clones, not every one. Clone size and the V and J calls come from that table; the DNA yielded D and trimming. The sample yields about 160,000 clones, roughly 90% seen once. CDR3 size: 15 residues. Germline-derived CDR1 and CDR2 are SGHRS and YFSETQ. V dropped 0 bases and J dropped 2; count of bases not matched to a gene: 4. The sample taken for sequencing was peripheral blood. The receptor was derived from a man in his 60s with acute or convalescent COVID-19. The rearrangement links TRBV5-1 to TRBJ2-5; the match to TRBD2 covers 7 bases. The CDR3 nucleotides read TGCGCCAGCAGCTTGGACGGGAGGACTCAAGAGACCCAGTACTTC. Translation: CASSLDGRTQETQYF. Full variable domain (rest looked up from reference TRBV5-1 and TRBJ2-5): KAGVTQTPRYLIKTRGQQVTLSCSPISGHRSVSWYQQTPGQGLQFLFEYFSETQRNKGNFPGRFSGRQFSNSRSEMNVSTLELGDSALYLCASSLDGRTQETQYFGPGTRLLVL.